The entry below gives a single TCR beta chain sequence along with its context. The antigen remains unidentified. These data originate in a study of cytomegalovirus exposure and HLA in healthy donors. General study results and limits: Later analysis identified over 15,000 TCR beta sequences associated with HLA alleles, using a false discovery rate threshold of 0.05.

Germline V CDR1 and CDR2: WSHSY, SAAADI. V gave up 3 bases and J gave up 5 bases, with 14 bases separating them. CDR3 length: 14 amino acids. Primers: 60 Vbeta forward and 13 Jbeta reverse. Original methodology: An analysis performed later counted 74 million or so unique TCR beta chains (roughly 11 million of them shared). This table comes from immunoSEQ multiplex PCR, and its TCRdb copy is limited to in-frame clones, with some not included. The V and J calls and clone size are taken from that table; D and trimming were inferred from the DNA. This table has 200,000 or so clones, 82% appearing once. Sequencing was done on a sample of PBMCs. V usage is TRBV10-2 and J usage is TRBJ2-7, with a tentative D call TRBD2 (6 bases). This receptor was obtained from a woman between 45 and 65 years old in good health and CMV-seropositive. CDR3: CASSDPGEWNEQYF. CDR3 sequence (DNA): TGCGCCAGCAGTGACCCGGGAGAGTGGAACGAGCAGTACTTC.